This TCR beta chain was profiled in a study of cytomegalovirus exposure and HLA in healthy donors (dated by TCRdb to about 2017). Regarding the study in general: An earlier analysis of roughly 500 of the donors reported over 250 Gb of sequence data and 100 million to 120 million unique TCR beta sequences obtained from approximately 180 million T cells. An early release that covered some 630 HLA-typed donors contained around 300 gigabases of sequencing data and 80 million or so unique TCR sequences. The genetic ancestry cluster associated with self-reported Caucasian donors included 80% to 90% of the roughly 400 genotyped donors. The aim of the study was to test whether cataloging public T cell receptors could identify signatures of past pathogen exposure. The T cell repertoires of some 700 subjects were profiled by immunosequencing and related to cytomegalovirus serostatus. In addition to the first cohort of hundreds of subjects, a separate validation cohort of 100 to 150 different subjects was used. High-throughput TCR immunosequencing, statistical association of individual TCRs with disease status, and machine learning were combined to predict cytomegalovirus infection status. To study patterns of TCR occurrence, a later analysis re-analyzed previously published TCR beta repertoires from 600 to 750 donors and added high-resolution HLA genotyping. Rather than using new phenotypic data, the later analysis identified candidate immune exposures from TCR beta sequences and from how often those sequences occurred across donors. To decide whether each TCR beta V gene segment behaved as functional or pseudogenic, an earlier analysis of some 600 of the donors relied on high-throughput TCR beta sequencing. Alongside the repertoire data, information on donor age, sex, ethnicity and CMV serostatus was compiled. A later genetic analysis used genome-wide SNP genotypes for about 60% of the roughly 670 donors, treating that subset as a discovery cohort. Every repertoire in the discovery cohort had been generated on one and the same sequencing platform. Both class I and class II loci were covered by HLA typing, at four-digit resolution. The number of donors typed differed by locus, with roughly 620-630 for A, B, C, DRB1 and DQB1, more than 500 for DQA1, about 610 for DPA1, and roughly 450 for DPB1. Because of strong linkage in the cohort, 4 to 6 DR-DQ haplotypes were treated as single units for association and clustering. Among under 450 genotyped donors of the cohort, an average of around 240,000 unique TCR beta nucleotide sequences were sequenced per donor, approximately 20% of them non-productive. The study at large found these results: Fewer than 20 rarely observed V segments, including chromosome 9 orphons, were excluded from the earlier analysis of some 590 of the donors because counts were too low. Linkage disequilibrium might explain the correlated functional status among segregating V segments, but an unknown experimental factor could not be ruled out. A total of 150 or so TCR beta chains were listed by the study as associated with cytomegalovirus. According to a later genetic analysis, donors in an Asian-associated ancestry cluster had fewer N-insertions in productive TCRs than the roughly 700-donor mean. HLA typing was unavailable for some donors at each locus, so association tests used only the typed subset. An earlier analysis of some 590 of the donors showed that most TCR beta V segments appeared in productive rearrangements either about 87% or about 30% of the time, which broadly matched IMGT annotations. A later genetic analysis associated a missense DCLRE1C variant with V-gene and J-gene trimming of TCR beta chains, and an independent cohort replicated the association. Most CMV-associated TCR beta chains appeared to be HLA-restricted in a later analysis, and the HLA associations seemed to be driven largely by CMV exposure. In a later analysis, HLA-associated TCR beta chains showed more clonal expansion and lower generation probabilities than non-associated chains that were equally common. Presence/absence analyses assumed roughly uniform sequencing depth across donors, an assumption that may not hold. A further reported finding was that TCR beta sequences accurately predicted the HLA-A and HLA-B alleles for most subjects in the first cohort. According to the authors, the approach could potentially be generalized to other disease states and immunological phenotypes. In a later analysis, the rate of TCR association differed among HLA loci, with DRB1 alleles having the most associated TCRs and HLA-C alleles having the fewest. This cohort had only TCR beta chains sequenced, and the lack of alpha or paired-chain data limited which features could be detected. According to a later analysis, parvovirus B19, influenza, CMV and Epstein-Barr virus appeared linked to several top co-occurrence clusters. Three of the identified cytomegalovirus-associated TCR beta chains were confirmed in vitro to be specific for cytomegalovirus antigens. A later analysis associated 17,000 or so TCR beta sequences with specific HLA alleles at a false discovery rate of 0.05. Immune exposure information for the cohort was limited to CMV serostatus. Some IMGT-functional V segments, including TRBV6-2 and TRBV6-3, could not be told apart with the 87-base-pair reads, so those segments were excluded. A group of highly shared sequence variants was considered likely to be a technical artifact of the sequencing pipeline. Assigning TCR associations to individual alleles was difficult when HLA alleles, especially DR and DQ, strongly co-occurred. While some public TCRs were present in many individuals, most TCR sequences turned up only very rarely across donors. Cytomegalovirus status was reported to be diagnosed by the classifier with high specificity and sensitivity in both the original and validation cohorts.

CDR1 is given as MNHNY and CDR2 as SVGAGI, both from the germline V gene (reference sequence). The CDR3 holds 12 amino acids from the cysteine to the phenylalanine. Here the CDR3 DNA is all that survives: 36 bases in frame from base 1. V is reduced by 6 bases and J by 8 bases, leaving a spacing of 10 bases between them. The cohort consisted of 650 to 700 healthy bone marrow donors. All cohort members were sampled while nominally healthy, although unrecorded immune exposures were likely present. The donor was CMV seronegative and was included in the group of approximately 350 seronegative cohort members. Each donor provided a peripheral blood sample, and peripheral blood mononuclear cells were used for TCR beta sequencing. The Qiagen DNeasy Blood Extraction Kit was used to extract genomic DNA from the blood cell samples. The library was produced with the immunoSEQ multiplex PCR assay. A mixture of 60 forward primers for TCR Vbeta segments and 13 reverse primers for TCR Jbeta segments was used in the multiplex PCR. The CDR3 region of rearranged TCR beta genes was amplified from genomic DNA with a multiplex PCR assay. The Illumina HiSeq System was used to sequence the amplified TCR beta libraries as 87-base-pair reads. As for the authors' bioinformatics: In a later analysis, 80 million or so unique TCR beta chains were counted across the 666 repertoires, and approximately 11 million of these chains were shared by at least two donors. Raw reads were error-corrected and collapsed into unique sequences with a nearest-neighbor algorithm that merged closely related sequences to remove PCR and sequencing errors. Alignment of CDR3 sequences to IMGT reference sequences was used to assign V, D and J gene segments. For a sequence to be retained, at least a six-nucleotide match to both a V gene segment and a J gene segment was required. A rearrangement was called productive if the CDR3 had no stop codons and remained in frame with V and J, and every other rearrangement was called non-productive. CDR3 was defined according to IMGT convention as the region running from the second conserved V-encoded cysteine to the conserved J-encoded phenylalanine. The earlier analysis of approximately 500 of the donors excluded sequences that lacked an unambiguous match to a single V gene segment. An earlier analysis of 450 to 650 of the donors called V segments functional above 56.7% productive rearrangements and segregating when the between-donor standard deviation exceeded 5%. A statistical classification framework was developed to diagnose cytomegalovirus status using the catalog of TCR beta chain sequences. V and J gene assignment, in a later analysis, came from comparing TCR nucleotide sequences with IMGT/GENE-DB human TR gene sequences. In a later analysis, CDR3 sequences and most-parsimonious VDJ recombination scenarios were assigned using the TCRdist pipeline. In a later analysis, every TCR beta chain was defined by the combination of its CDR3 amino acid sequence and its V-gene family, and reads without a unique V-gene family were dropped. As a way to deal with suspected cross-contamination and a sequencing artifact, a later analysis dropped 450 to 600 nucleotide sequences that were highly shared and had low generation probability. In a later analysis, a clonal expansion index for each public chain was calculated from normalized within-repertoire ranks of inferred template counts. Generation probabilities in a later analysis came from a VDJ recombination model fitted to out-of-frame rearrangements, and those results were checked against IGoR. In a later analysis, hypergeometric tests were used to score TCR-TCR, TCR-HLA and TCR-CMV co-occurrence, with a repertoire-size bias correction applied to TCR pairs. In a later analysis, false discovery rates were estimated by permuting HLA or CMV assignments 20 times. A later analysis grouped co-occurring TCRs with DBSCAN, adding TCRdist sequence similarity when clustering within HLA-allele-positive subsets. Repertoires with fewer than 30,000 or more than 120,000 public chains were left out of co-occurrence clustering, as were five repertoires with anomalous nucleotide sharing. TCRdb re-hosts the immuneACCESS table, in-frame sequences only. Its copies lack some clones; in the studies checked, an unresolved V gene accounts for under half of them, and the cause for the rest is not known. That table supplies the V and J calls and clone size; D and trimming were determined from the DNA. The sample table shows hundreds of thousands of clones, and roughly 85% are seen once. The top ten constitute 0.2% to 0.25% of the sample.

Remarks on this clone: The clone's antigen remains unknown. It has no much larger one-base neighbor in the sample; base qualities were not kept.

This clonotype was sampled from a girl between 2 and 10 years old in good health and CMV-seronegative. Material for sequencing was PBMCs. The sequence links TRBV6-6 to TRBJ1-4; D gene: possibly TRBD1, on 5 matching bases. The DNA sequence reads TGTGCCAGCAGGGGGGGGATGGAAAAACTGTTTTTT. This is translated as CASRGGMEKLFF.